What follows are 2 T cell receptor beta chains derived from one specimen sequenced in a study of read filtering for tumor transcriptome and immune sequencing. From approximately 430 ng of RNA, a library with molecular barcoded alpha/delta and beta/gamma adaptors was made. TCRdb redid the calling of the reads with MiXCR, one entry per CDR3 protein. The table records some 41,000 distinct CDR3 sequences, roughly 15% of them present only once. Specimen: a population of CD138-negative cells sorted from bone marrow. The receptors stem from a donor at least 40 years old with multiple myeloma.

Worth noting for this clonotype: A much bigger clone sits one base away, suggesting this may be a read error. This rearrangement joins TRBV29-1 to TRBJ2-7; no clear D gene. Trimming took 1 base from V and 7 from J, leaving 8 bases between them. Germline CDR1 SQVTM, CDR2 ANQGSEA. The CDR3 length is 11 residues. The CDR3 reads CSVEVLTEQYF. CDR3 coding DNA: TGCAGCGTTGAAGTGCTGACGGAGCAGTACTTC.

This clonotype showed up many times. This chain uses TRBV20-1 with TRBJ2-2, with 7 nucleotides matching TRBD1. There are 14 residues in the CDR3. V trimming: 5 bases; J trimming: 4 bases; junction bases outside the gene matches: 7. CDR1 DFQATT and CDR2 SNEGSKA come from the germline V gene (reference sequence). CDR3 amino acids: CSAYRGRGTGELFF. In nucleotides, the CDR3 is TGCAGTGCTTACAGGGGTCGGGGCACCGGGGAGCTGTTTTTT.